The clone carrying this T cell receptor beta chain occurred many times. No antigen is known for it. These data belong to a study of molecular identifiers for immune sequencing clone quantification. The use of previously described methods and listed TCR primers produced the bulk TCR libraries. One entry per CDR3 protein results from TCRdb running MiXCR on the PCR reads. The sample consists of tens of thousands of distinct CDR3 sequences, about 20% of them appearing once. Study conclusions and caveats: Highly expanded clone sizes could be underestimated through barcode sharing by identical TCR molecules. Researchers reportedly could pick up spiked Jurkat TCR RNA from one cell mixed into about 1 million naive cells. In naive cells, clones above 20 RNA copies held under 1% of molecules, whereas in effector cells they held over 98%.

Losses at the gene ends were 5 bases for V and 5 bases for J; bases not matched to a gene: 9. CDR1 is SGHTA and CDR2 is FQGNSA in the germline V gene. This CDR3 region has 15 residues. The sequence derives from a human donor in good health. Some libraries in this study had Jurkat cell RNA spiked in. The chain employs TRBV7-2 and TRBJ1-5; TRBD1 matches at 7 bases. Sequencing was carried out using naive CD8+ T cells from blood, with Jurkat cell RNA spiked in. Subset of the sample: FACS-sorted CD8+CD4-CCR7+CD45RA+ naive T cells. DNA for the CDR3: TGTGCCAGCAGCCCCCTGACAGGGCCCTATCAGCCCCAGCATTTT. Its translation is CASSPLTGPYQPQHF.